This TCR beta chain was sequenced during a study of spatial heterogeneity in lung cancer. Documented time point: sample taken at primary tumor resection. Germline-derived CDR1 and CDR2 are SQVTM and ANQGSEA. The CDR3 loop spans 12 amino acids. V lost 6 bases to trimming and J lost 2 bases, with 10 bases between them. This clonotype was counted ten times or more. Its cognate antigen is unknown. Individual TCR cDNA molecules each bore their own unique molecular identifier. MiXCR, run by TCRdb on the 5' RACE reads, gives a single entry per CDR3 protein. This sample has roughly 20,000 distinct CDR3 sequences, with approximately 2.5% found just once. Overall study findings and caveats: Estimation of coverage gave values of about 7.1% for alpha and 13% for beta chains in tumor T cells. In tumors, expanded intratumoral alpha and beta TCR counts tracked mutation counts.

The rearrangement links TRBV29-1 to TRBJ2-5; D unclear. The clonotype was recovered from a male donor with early-stage non-small cell lung cancer. The sequencing used lung tumor tissue, collected at surgery. CDR3 loop: CSVKVSQETQYF. The CDR3 DNA reads TGCAGCGTAAAAGTATCTCAAGAGACCCAGTACTTC.